This note documents a single TCR beta chain sequence. Its matching antigen is unknown. The data belong to a study of cytomegalovirus exposure and HLA in healthy donors. PCR used 60 Vbeta primers and 13 Jbeta primers. Data came from immunoSEQ multiplex PCR; TCRdb stores just in-frame clones and leaves some out. The table includes about 220,000 clones, 75% to 90% detected once. V was cut by 5 bases and J by 7 bases, with 17 bases left in between. CDR1 and CDR2 from the germline V gene are MNHEY and SMNVEV (reference sequence). The length of the CDR3 is 15 residues. Study-wide results and limits: In a later analysis, specific HLA alleles were associated with 15,000 to 20,000 TCR beta sequences at a 0.05 false discovery rate.

This sequence originates from a boy aged 2-15 years in good health and CMV-seronegative. This chain joins TRBV27 and TRBJ1-4; D gene uncertain. Material for sequencing was PBMCs. CDR3 in DNA: TGTGCCAGCAGTCCCAGACCGACACATGGTGAAAAACTGTTTTTT. Translation: CASSPRPTHGEKLFF.